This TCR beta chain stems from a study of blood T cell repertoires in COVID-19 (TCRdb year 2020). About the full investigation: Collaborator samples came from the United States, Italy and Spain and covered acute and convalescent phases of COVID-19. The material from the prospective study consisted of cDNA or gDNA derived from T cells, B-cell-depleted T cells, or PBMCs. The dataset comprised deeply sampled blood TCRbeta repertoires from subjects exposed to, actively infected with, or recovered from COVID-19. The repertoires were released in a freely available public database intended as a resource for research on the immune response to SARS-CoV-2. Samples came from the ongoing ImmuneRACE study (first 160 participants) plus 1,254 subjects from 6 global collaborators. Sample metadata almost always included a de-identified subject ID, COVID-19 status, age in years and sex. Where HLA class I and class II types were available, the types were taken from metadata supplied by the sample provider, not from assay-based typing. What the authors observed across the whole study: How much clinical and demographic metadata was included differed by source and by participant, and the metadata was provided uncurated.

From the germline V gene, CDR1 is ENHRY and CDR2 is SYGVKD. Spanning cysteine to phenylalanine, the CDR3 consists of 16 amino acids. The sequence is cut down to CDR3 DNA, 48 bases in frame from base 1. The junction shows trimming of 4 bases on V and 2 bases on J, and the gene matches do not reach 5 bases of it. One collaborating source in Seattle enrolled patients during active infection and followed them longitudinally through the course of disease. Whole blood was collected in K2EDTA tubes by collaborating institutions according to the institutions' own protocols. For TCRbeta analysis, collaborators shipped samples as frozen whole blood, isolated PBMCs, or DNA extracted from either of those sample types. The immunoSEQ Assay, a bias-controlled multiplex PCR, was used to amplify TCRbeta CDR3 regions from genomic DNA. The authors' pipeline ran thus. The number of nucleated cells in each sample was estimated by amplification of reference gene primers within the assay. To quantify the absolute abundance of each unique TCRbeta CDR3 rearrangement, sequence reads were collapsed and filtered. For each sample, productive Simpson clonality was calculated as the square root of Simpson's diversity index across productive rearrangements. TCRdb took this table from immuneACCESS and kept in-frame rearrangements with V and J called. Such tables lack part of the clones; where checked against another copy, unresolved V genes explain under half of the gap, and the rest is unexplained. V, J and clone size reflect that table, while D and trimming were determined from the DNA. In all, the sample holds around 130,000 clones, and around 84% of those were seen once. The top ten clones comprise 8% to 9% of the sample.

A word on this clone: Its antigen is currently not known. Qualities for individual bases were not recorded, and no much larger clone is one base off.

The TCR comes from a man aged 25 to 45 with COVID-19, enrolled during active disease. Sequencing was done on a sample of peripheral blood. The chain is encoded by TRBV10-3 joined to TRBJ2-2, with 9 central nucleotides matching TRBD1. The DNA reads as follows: TGTGCCATCAGTGGGGGACAGGGTTCAAACACCGGGGAGCTGTTTTTT. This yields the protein CAISGGQGSNTGELFF.